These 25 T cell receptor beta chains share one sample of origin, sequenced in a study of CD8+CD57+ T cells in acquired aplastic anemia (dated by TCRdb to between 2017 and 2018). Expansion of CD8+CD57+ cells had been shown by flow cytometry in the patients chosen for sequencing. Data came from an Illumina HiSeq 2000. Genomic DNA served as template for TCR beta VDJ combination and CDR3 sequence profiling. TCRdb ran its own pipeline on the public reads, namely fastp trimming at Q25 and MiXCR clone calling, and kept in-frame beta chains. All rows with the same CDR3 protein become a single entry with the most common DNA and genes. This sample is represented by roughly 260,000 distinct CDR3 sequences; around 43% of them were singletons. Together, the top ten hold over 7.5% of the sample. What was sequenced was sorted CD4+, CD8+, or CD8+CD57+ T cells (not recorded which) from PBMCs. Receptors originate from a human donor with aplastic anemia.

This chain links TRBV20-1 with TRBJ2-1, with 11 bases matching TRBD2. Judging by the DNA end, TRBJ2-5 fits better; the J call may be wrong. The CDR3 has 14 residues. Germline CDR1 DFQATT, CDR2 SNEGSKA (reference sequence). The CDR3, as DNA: TGCAGTGCTCGACTAGCGGGATCTCAAGAGACCCAGTACTTC. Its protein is CSARLAGSQETQYF.

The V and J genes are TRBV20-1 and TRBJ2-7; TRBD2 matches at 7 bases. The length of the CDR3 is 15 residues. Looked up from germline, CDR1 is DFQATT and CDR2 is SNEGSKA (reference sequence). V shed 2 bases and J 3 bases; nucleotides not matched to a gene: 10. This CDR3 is CSARPGGNEIYEQYF. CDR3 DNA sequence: TGCAGTGCTAGACCCGGGGGGAATGAAATCTACGAGCAGTACTTC.

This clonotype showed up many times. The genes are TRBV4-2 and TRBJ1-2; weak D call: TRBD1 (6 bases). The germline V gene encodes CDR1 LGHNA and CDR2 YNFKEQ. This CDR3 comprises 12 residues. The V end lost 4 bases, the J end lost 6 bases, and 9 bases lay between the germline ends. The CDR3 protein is CASSPQGNGYTF. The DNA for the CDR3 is TGTGCCAGCAGCCCGCAGGGGAATGGCTACACCTTC.

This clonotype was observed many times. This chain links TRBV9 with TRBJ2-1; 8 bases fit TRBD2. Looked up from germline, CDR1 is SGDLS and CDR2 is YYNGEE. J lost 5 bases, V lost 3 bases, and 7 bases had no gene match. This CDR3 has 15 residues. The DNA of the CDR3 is TGTGCCAGCAGCGCCCCTAGCGGGTCTAACAATGAGCAGTTCTTC. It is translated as CASSAPSGSNNEQFF. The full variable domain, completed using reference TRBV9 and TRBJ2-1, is DSGVTQTPKHLITATGQRVTLRCSPRSGDLSVYWYQQSLDQGLQFLIQYYNGEERAKGNILERFSAQQFPDLHSELNLSSLELGDSALYFCASSAPSGSNNEQFFGPGTRLTVL.

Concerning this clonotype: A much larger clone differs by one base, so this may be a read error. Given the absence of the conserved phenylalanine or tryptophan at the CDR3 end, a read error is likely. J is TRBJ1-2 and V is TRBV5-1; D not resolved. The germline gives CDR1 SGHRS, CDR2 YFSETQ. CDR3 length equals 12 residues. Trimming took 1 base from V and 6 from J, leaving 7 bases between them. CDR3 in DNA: TGCGCCAGCAGCTTGACACCTGATGGCTACACCTGC. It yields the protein CASSLTPDGYTC.

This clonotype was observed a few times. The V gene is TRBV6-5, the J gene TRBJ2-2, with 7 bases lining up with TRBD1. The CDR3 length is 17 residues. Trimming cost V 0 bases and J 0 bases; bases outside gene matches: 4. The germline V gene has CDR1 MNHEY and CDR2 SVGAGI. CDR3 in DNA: TGTGCCAGCAGTTACTCGACAGGGTTCGCGAACACCGGGGAGCTGTTTTTT. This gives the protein CASSYSTGFANTGELFF.

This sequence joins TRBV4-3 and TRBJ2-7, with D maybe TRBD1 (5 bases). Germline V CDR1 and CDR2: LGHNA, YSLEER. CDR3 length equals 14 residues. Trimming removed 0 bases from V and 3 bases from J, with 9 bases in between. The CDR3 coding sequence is TGCGCCAGCAGCCAAGATCAAGGGGTCTACGAGCAGTACTTC. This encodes CASSQDQGVYEQYF.

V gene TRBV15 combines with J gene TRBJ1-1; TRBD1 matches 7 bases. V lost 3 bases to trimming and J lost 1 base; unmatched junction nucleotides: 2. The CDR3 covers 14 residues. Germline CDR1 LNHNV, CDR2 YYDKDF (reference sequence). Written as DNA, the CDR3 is TGTGCCACCAGCAGCTACAGGGGGAACACTGAAGCTTTCTTT. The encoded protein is CATSSYRGNTEAFF. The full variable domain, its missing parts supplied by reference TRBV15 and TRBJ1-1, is DAMVIQNPRYQVTQFGKPVTLSCSQTLNHNVMYWYQQKSSQAPKLLFHYYDKDFNNEADTPDNFQSRRPNTSFCFLDIRSPGLGDTAMYLCATSSYRGNTEAFFGQGTRLTVV.

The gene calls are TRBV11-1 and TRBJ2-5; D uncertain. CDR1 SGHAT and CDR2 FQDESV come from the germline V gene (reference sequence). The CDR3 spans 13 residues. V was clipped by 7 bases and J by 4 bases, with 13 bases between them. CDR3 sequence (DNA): TGTGCCAGCACCCCCAGAGAGACAGAGACCCAGTACTTC. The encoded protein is CASTPRETETQYF.

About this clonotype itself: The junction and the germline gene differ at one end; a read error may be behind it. CDR3 DNA: TGTGCCAGCAGCTTGGGGGCGCAGGGGCCCACAGATACGCAGTATTTT. It yields the protein CASSLGAQGPTDTQYF. V gene TRBV4-1 combines with J gene TRBJ2-3, with TRBD1 as a possible D gene (6 bases). Germline-derived CDR1 and CDR2 are MGHRA and YSYEKL. This CDR3 comprises 16 residues.

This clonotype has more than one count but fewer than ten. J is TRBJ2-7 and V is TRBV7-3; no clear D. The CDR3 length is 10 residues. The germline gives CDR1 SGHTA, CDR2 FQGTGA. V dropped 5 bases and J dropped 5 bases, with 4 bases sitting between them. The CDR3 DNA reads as TGTGCCAGCAGCACCGACGAGCAGTACTTC. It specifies CASSTDEQYF.

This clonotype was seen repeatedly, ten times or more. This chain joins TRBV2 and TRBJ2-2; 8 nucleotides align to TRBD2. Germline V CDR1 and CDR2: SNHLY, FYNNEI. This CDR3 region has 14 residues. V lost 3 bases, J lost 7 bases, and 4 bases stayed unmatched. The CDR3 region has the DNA TGTGCCAGCAGTGACCCGCTAGCGGGCGGGGAGCTGTTTTTT. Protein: CASSDPLAGGELFF.

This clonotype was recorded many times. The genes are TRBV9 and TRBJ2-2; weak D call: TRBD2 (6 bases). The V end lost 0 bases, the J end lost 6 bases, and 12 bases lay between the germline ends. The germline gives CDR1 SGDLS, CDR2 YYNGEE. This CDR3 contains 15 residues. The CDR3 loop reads CASSVVREYAGELFF. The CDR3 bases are TGTGCCAGCAGCGTAGTCCGGGAGTACGCCGGGGAGCTGTTTTTT.

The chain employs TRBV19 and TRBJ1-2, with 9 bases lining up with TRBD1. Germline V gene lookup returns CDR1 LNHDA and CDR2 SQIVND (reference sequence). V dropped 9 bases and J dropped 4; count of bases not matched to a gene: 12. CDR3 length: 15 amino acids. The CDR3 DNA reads TGTGCCAGCAACCGACAGGGGGTATCGTCCTATGGCTACACCTTC. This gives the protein CASNRQGVSSYGYTF.

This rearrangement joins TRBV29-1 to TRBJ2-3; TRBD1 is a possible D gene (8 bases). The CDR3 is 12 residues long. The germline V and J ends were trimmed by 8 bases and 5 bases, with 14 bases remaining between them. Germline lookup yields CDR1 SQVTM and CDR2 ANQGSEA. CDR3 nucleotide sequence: TGCAGCACAGGGGGGGGCGGAGATACGCAGTATTTT. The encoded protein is CSTGGGGDTQYF.

DNA for the CDR3: TGTGCCAGCAGTGAAGCGCCGGGGACAGTCAACGAGCAGTACTTC. This sequence encodes CASSEAPGTVNEQYF. The rearrangement uses TRBV2 and TRBJ2-7; 7 nucleotides agree with TRBD1. This CDR3 is built from 15 residues. Trimming cost V 0 bases and J 5 bases; bases outside gene matches: 7. The germline gives CDR1 SNHLY, CDR2 FYNNEI.

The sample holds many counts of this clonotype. The DNA of the CDR3 is TGTGCCAGCAGCCCGGGATCCAGGGGTAGTGCCTACAATGAGCAGTTCTTC. Translated: CASSPGSRGSAYNEQFF. The chain joins TRBV7-8 to TRBJ2-1; TRBD1 is a possible D gene (6 bases). V lost 5 bases and J 2 bases, leaving 19 bases between the germline ends. The CDR3 loop spans 17 amino acids. Germline V gene lookup returns CDR1 SGHVS and CDR2 FQNEAQ.

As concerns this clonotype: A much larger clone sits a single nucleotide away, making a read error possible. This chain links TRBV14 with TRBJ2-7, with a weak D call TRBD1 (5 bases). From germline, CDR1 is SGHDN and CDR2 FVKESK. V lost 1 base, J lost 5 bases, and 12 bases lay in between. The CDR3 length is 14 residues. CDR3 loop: CASSQGGINHEQYF. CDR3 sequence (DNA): TGTGCCAGCAGCCAAGGGGGCATTAACCACGAGCAGTACTTC.

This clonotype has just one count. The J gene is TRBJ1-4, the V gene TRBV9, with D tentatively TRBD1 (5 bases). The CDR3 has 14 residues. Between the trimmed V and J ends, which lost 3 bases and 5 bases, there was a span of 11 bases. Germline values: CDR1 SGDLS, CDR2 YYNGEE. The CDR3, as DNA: TGTGCCAGCAGCGCGGGGACGGGGAATGAAAAACTGTTTTTT. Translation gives CASSAGTGNEKLFF. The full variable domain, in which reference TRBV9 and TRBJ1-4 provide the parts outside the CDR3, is DSGVTQTPKHLITATGQRVTLRCSPRSGDLSVYWYQQSLDQGLQFLIQYYNGEERAKGNILERFSAQQFPDLHSELNLSSLELGDSALYFCASSAGTGNEKLFFGSGTQLSVL.

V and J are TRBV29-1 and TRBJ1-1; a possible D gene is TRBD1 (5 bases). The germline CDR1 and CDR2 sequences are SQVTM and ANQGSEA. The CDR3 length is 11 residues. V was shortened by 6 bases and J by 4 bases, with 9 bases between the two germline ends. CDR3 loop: CSVGDATEAFF. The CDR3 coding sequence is TGCAGCGTGGGGGATGCCACTGAAGCTTTCTTT.

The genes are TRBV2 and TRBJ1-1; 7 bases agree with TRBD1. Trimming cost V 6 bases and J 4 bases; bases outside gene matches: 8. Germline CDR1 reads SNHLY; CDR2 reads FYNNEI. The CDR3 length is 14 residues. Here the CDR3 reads CASRNRGWGTEAFF. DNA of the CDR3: TGTGCCAGCAGAAACAGGGGTTGGGGCACTGAAGCTTTCTTT.

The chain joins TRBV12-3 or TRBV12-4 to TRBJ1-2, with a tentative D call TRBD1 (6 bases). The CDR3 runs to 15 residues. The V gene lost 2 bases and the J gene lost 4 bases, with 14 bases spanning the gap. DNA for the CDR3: TGTGCCAGCAGTTTATTACCGGGGGGGGCCTATGGCTACACCTTC. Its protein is CASSLLPGGAYGYTF.

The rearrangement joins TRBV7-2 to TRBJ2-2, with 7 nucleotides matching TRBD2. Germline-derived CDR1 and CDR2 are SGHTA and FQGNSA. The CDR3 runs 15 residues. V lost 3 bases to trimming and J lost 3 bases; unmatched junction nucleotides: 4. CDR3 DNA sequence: TGTGCCAGCAGCTTGAACCGGGGGGACACCGGGGAGCTGTTTTTT. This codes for CASSLNRGDTGELFF.

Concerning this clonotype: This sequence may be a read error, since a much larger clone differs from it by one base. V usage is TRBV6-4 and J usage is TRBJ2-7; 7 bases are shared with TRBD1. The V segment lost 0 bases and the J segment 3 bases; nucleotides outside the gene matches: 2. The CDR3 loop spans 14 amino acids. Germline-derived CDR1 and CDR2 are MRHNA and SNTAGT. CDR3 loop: CASSDSGTDYEQYF. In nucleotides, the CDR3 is TGTGCCAGCAGTGACTCTGGGACAGACTACGAGCAGTACTTC.

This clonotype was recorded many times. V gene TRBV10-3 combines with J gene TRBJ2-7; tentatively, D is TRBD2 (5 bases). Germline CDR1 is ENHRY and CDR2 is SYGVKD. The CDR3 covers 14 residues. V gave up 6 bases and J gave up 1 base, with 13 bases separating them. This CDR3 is CAISRTSLSYEQYF. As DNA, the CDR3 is TGTGCCATCAGCCGGACTTCTCTATCCTACGAGCAGTACTTC.